This TCR beta chain was sequenced in a study of graft-versus-host responses after intestinal transplantation. Study-level results: Recipient marrow contained GvH clones, some of which appeared first in ileum or blood.

As to this clone: Its antigen is undetermined.

Some clones are missing from TCRdb's copy, which holds only in-frame ones; the method was immunoSEQ multiplex PCR. The sample yields tens of thousands of clones, about 90% seen once. The V gene lost 0 bases and the J gene lost 0 bases, with 8 bases spanning the gap. Looked up from germline, CDR1 is MNHNY and CDR2 is SVGAGI (reference sequence). The CDR3 covers 15 residues. The source of this sequence is a human patient who received an intestinal transplant, so some T cells may come from the graft donor. The chain uses TRBV6-6 and TRBJ1-2; no clear D gene. Sample: PBMCs, taken 26 days after transplant. Written as DNA, the CDR3 is TGTGCCAGCAGTTACTCGACTCGACCTAACTATGGCTACACCTTC. Its protein product is CASSYSTRPNYGYTF.